One sample yielded the 19 T cell receptor beta chains listed below, sequenced in a study of T-cell memory formation after mild COVID-19. TCRdb recomputed calls from the 5' RACE reads with MiXCR, one row per CDR3 protein. The profile shows tens of thousands of distinct CDR3 sequences, approximately 6.6% of them singletons. The sample was PBMCs or a T cell subset sorted from them (not recorded which). The receptors were sampled from a man in his late teens or twenties who had mild COVID-19 (a few samples of this study predate the infection). Cell type and time point are not known.

Comments on this clonotype: The junction differs from germline at one of its ends, possibly a read error. The rearrangement joins TRBV6-2 or TRBV6-3 to TRBJ1-1, with D possibly matching TRBD1 (6 bases). CDR3 size: 13 residues. Germline loops: CDR1 MNHEY, CDR2 SVGEGT. The CDR3 DNA sequence: TGTGCCAGCAGTTATGGGGGGCGGACTGAAGCTTTATTT. This translates into CASSYGGRTEALF.

This clonotype turned up a few times. The CDR3 spells CASPFRYEQYV. The CDR3 DNA is TGTGCCAGCCCCTTTCGATACGAGCAGTACGTC. The V and J genes are TRBV25-1 and TRBJ2-7, with D hard to call. In germline, CDR1 is MGHDK, CDR2 SYGVNS. V gave up 8 bases and J gave up 4 bases, with 9 bases separating them. This CDR3 is 11 amino acids long.

Many counts were recorded for this clonotype. The chain is built from TRBV7-8 and TRBJ2-4; 8 positions agree with TRBD2. This CDR3 comprises 13 residues. Trimming cost V 5 bases and J 13 bases; bases outside gene matches: 10. Germline V gene lookup returns CDR1 SGHVS and CDR2 FQNEAQ. The CDR3 DNA reads TGTGCCAGCAGCCTCGGGGGGGCCCGGTTCCAGTACTTC. This gives the protein CASSLGGARFQYF.

V gene TRBV3-1 combines with J gene TRBJ1-2; D remains ambiguous. The CDR3 is 11 amino acids. Germline lookup yields CDR1 LGHDT and CDR2 YNNKEL (reference sequence). Trimming pared 1 base from V and 7 bases from J, leaving 4 bases between. This chain's CDR3 is CASSQASGYTF. The DNA for the CDR3 is TGTGCCAGCAGCCAAGCGTCTGGCTACACCTTC. Variable domain in full (rest from reference TRBV3-1 and TRBJ1-2): DTAVSQTPKYLVTQMGNDKSIKCEQNLGHDTMYWYKQDSKKFLKIMFSYNNKELIINETVPNRFSPKSPDKAHLNLHINSLELGDSAVYFCASSQASGYTFGSGTRLTVV.

This clonotype came up a few times. The chain carries TRBV4-3 and TRBJ2-1; 9 nucleotides align to TRBD1. Germline CDR1 and CDR2: LGHNA and YSLEER. This CDR3 comprises 15 residues. The J segment lost 5 bases and the V segment lost 4 bases, leaving 6 bases of the junction unmatched. CDR3 residues: CASSPGTGSDNEQFF. DNA of the CDR3: TGCGCCAGCAGCCCCGGGACAGGGTCCGACAATGAGCAGTTCTTC.

This clonotype was seen many times. The chain has TRBV7-2 and TRBJ1-2; 10 nucleotides agree with TRBD1. This CDR3 is built from 15 residues. V shed 4 bases, J shed 4 bases, and the junction held 6 bases outside the gene matches. Germline V gene data show CDR1 as SGHTA and CDR2 as FQGNSA. CDR3 amino acids: CASSSQTGGFYGYTF. The DNA for the CDR3 is TGTGCCAGCAGCTCTCAGACAGGGGGCTTCTATGGCTACACCTTC.

The chain couples TRBV6-1 to TRBJ2-5; D may correspond to TRBD1 or TRBD2 (5 bases each). CDR1 and CDR2 (germline): MNHNS, SASEGT. The ends were cut back, 6 bases at V and 4 bases at J, with 15 bases in the middle. CDR3 size: 14 residues. The CDR3 DNA reads as TGTGCCAGCAGCCGACAGAACGGGGTAGAGACCCAGTACTTC. It yields the protein CASSRQNGVETQYF.

This clonotype was seen only a few times. The rearrangement links TRBV20-1 to TRBJ2-3, with TRBD2 matching 14 bases. In germline, CDR1 is DFQATT, CDR2 SNEGSKA (reference sequence). The V gene end was trimmed by 0 bases and the J gene end by 7 bases; junction bases not matched to a gene: 6. CDR3 size: 16 residues. CDR3 in amino acids: CSARDGGTSGGNTQYF. As DNA, the CDR3 is TGCAGTGCTAGAGATGGGGGGACTAGCGGGGGAAATACGCAGTATTTT.

This clonotype was seen a handful of times. This rearrangement joins TRBV4-1 to TRBJ2-3; no firm D call. Germline loops: CDR1 MGHRA, CDR2 YSYEKL. CDR3 length equals 16 residues. V was shortened by 0 bases and J by 0 bases, with 10 bases between the two germline ends. CDR3 in DNA: TGCGCCAGCAGCCAAGAGGCAGCGCCTAGCACAGATACGCAGTATTTT. Translated, it gives CASSQEAAPSTDTQYF.

This clonotype was seen a few times. J is TRBJ2-5 and V is TRBV6-5, with TRBD2 as a possible D gene (5 bases). The germline V gene has CDR1 MNHEY and CDR2 SVGAGI. V lost 0 bases, J lost 3 bases, and 5 bases lay in between. This CDR3 spans 13 amino acids. The CDR3 loop reads CASSYSGEETQYF. As DNA, the CDR3 is TGTGCCAGCAGTTACTCGGGAGAAGAGACCCAGTACTTC.

This chain connects TRBV29-1 to TRBJ2-3, with D perhaps given as TRBD1 or TRBD2 (6 bases each). Trimming pared 3 bases from V and 7 bases from J, leaving 14 bases between. The CDR3 length is 13 residues. From germline, CDR1 is SQVTM and CDR2 ANQGSEA. The CDR3 region is CSVDRGRGNTQYF. The CDR3 DNA reads as TGCAGCGTTGATCGGGGGCGCGGTAATACGCAGTATTTT.

There are a few counts of this clonotype. The chain links TRBV10-1 to TRBJ2-3, with D uncertain. The V gene lost 5 bases and the J gene lost 4 bases, with 10 bases spanning the gap. The CDR3 has 13 amino acids. The V gene's germline CDR1 is WNHNN and CDR2 SYGVQD (reference sequence). The CDR3, as DNA: TGCGCCAGCAGTTCCCCCGGTGCAGATACGCAGTATTTT. Its translation is CASSSPGADTQYF.

This chain links TRBV10-3 with TRBJ1-6; D perhaps matches TRBD1 (6 bases). Germline loops: CDR1 ENHRY, CDR2 SYGVKD. The CDR3 length is 17 residues. V was shortened by 3 bases and J by 10 bases, with 22 bases between the two germline ends. As DNA, the CDR3 is TGTGCCATCAGTGACCGGCCCGAGGGGGGGCGAGAGTCACCCCTCCACTTT. Its protein is CAISDRPEGGRESPLHF.

The chain recombines TRBV20-1 with TRBJ1-1, with D perhaps TRBD1 (5 bases). Trimming stripped 3 bases from V and 0 bases from J, with 8 bases between. This CDR3 comprises 13 residues. Germline V gives CDR1 DFQATT, CDR2 SNEGSKA (reference sequence). The CDR3 bases are TGCAGTGCTAGGCCGGACATGAACACTGAAGCTTTCTTT. Amino acids: CSARPDMNTEAFF.

The sample holds many counts of this clonotype. This chain joins TRBV6-1 and TRBJ2-1; 8 bases agree with TRBD2. CDR3 length: 12 residues. J lost 8 bases, V lost 8 bases, and 5 bases had no gene match. Germline V lookup: CDR1 MNHNS, CDR2 SASEGT. In DNA, the CDR3 is TGTGCCAGCGGACTAGCTCAATATGAGCAGTTCTTC. Amino acid sequence: CASGLAQYEQFF.

This clonotype was detected a few times. V and J are TRBV3-1 and TRBJ2-3; weak D call: TRBD2 (5 bases). The germline V gene has CDR1 LGHDT and CDR2 YNNKEL (reference sequence). The CDR3 is 14 residues long. V shed 5 bases and J shed 0 bases, with 9 bases lying between them. CDR3 region: CASSYGDSTDTQYF. The CDR3 DNA is TGTGCCAGCAGCTACGGGGATAGCACAGATACGCAGTATTTT.

In its sample, this clonotype was seen a few times. The J gene is TRBJ2-7, the V gene TRBV20-1; unclear D gene. This CDR3 comprises 13 residues. The ends were cut back, 3 bases at V and 0 bases at J, with 9 bases in the middle. CDR1 and CDR2 from the germline V gene are DFQATT and SNEGSKA (reference sequence). CDR3 loop: CSASPATSYEQYF. The CDR3 DNA reads TGCAGTGCTAGCCCAGCAACCTCCTACGAGCAGTACTTC.

This chain joins TRBV11-1 and TRBJ2-1; D is ambiguous. This CDR3 spans 16 amino acids. Germline CDR1 and CDR2: SGHAT and FQDESV (reference sequence). The V and J ends lost 0 bases and 5 bases respectively, with 14 bases between them. CDR3 DNA: TGTGCCAGCAGCTTAGCACAATATAGGGCAAACAATGAGCAGTTCTTC. This sequence encodes CASSLAQYRANNEQFF.

This clonotype is deemed medium-sized (0.01 to 0.1%). The gene calls are TRBV6-2 or TRBV6-3 and TRBJ2-3; D is uncertain. V dropped 5 bases and J dropped 4 bases, with 4 bases sitting between them. This CDR3 contains 11 residues. In germline, CDR1 is MNHEY, CDR2 SVGEGT. CDR3 protein: CASSRPDTQYF. The CDR3 coding sequence is TGTGCCAGCAGTCGGCCAGATACGCAGTATTTT.